The next 2 T cell receptor beta chains were all read from a single sample in a study of T cell changes during pregnancy in multiple sclerosis. Using immunoSEQ multiplex PCR, the repertoire was profiled, and TCRdb retains in-frame clones only, with some absent. The sample includes around 59,000 clones, 80% to 95% seen only once; the top ten take less than 3.5%. The sequenced sample was peripheral blood, obtained in the third trimester of pregnancy. The receptors here all came from a female donor in good health, enrolled as a control in a pregnancy study.

As DNA, the CDR3 is TGTGCCAGCAGTGAAAGACAGTCGTCTGGAAACACCATATATTTT. Its translation is CASSERQSSGNTIYF. The J gene is TRBJ1-3, the V gene TRBV2; a possible D gene is TRBD1 (5 bases). V was pared by 2 bases and J by 1 base, with 9 bases between. CDR1 and CDR2 (germline): SNHLY, FYNNEI. This CDR3 spans 15 amino acids.

This clone was seen only once. This chain links TRBV10-3 with TRBJ1-5, with D possibly TRBD1 on 6 matching bases. The V end lost 9 bases, the J end lost 5 bases, and 17 bases lay between the germline ends. The CDR3 has 14 amino acids. Germline CDR1 reads ENHRY; CDR2 reads SYGVKD. Here the CDR3 reads CAIGGGLRDQPQHF. The CDR3 region has the DNA TGTGCCATAGGGGGAGGGTTGAGAGATCAGCCCCAGCATTTT.